This T cell receptor (beta chain) was sequenced for a study of human CD8 memory T cell subsets. Total RNA was taken from about 160,000 sorted CD8+ T cells, in duplicate, per subset. The study's findings and limits: There were indications from Chao1 estimates that stem-like memory T cells were more diverse than precursor exhausted T cells. A similarly high level of diversity characterized stem-like memory and precursor exhausted T cells, unlike effector memory cells. Between stem-like memory and precursor exhausted T cell repertoires, overlap was minimal.

The authors made TCR beta libraries using UMI-labeled 5' RACE. Using the 5' RACE reads, TCRdb records one entry per CDR3 protein without DNA. This listing includes 5,000 to 6,000 distinct CDR3 sequences. Germline V CDR1 and CDR2: DFQATT, SNEGSKA (reference sequence). The CDR3 loop spans 12 amino acids. Regarding this clonotype: Its antigen is not identified.

This chain connects TRBV20-1 to TRBJ1-2. This receptor was identified in a human donor in good health. The sequencing sample was made of CD8+ T cells from PBMCs. CDR3: CSVMVIDYGYTF.